These T cell receptor beta chains were read from a single sample in a study of cytomegalovirus exposure and HLA in healthy donors. Sequencing used immunoSEQ multiplex PCR; TCRdb keeps in-frame clones, though not all of them. The data contain 150,000 or so clones, 82% of them singletons. The material sequenced was PBMCs. All receptors derive from a male donor in good health and CMV-seropositive. The CDR3 runs from the conserved cysteine through the conserved F or W. Expanded clones are given a class, and other clones once, few, many or no size at all.

>TRBV7-9|TRBJ2-5|NA
CSSSLAQGPGGETQYF
>TRBV5-8|TRBJ2-3|NA
CASSLGTGDSGDTQYF
>TRBV16|TRBJ1-1|NA
CASSQLSPGSTEAFF
>TRBV2|TRBJ2-5|NA
CASIEVAGGPRETQYF
>TRBV6-1|TRBJ1-5|NA
CASSESWAVSNQPQHF
>TRBV7-2|TRBJ1-1|NA
CASSYSGTGTREAFF
>TRBV10-3|TRBJ1-5|NA
CAISESRMPQHF
>TRBV11-2|TRBJ2-6|once
CASRQPTGPGANVLTF
>TRBV5-1|TRBJ2-7|NA
CASSSGQKVSDEQYF
>TRBV10-3|TRBJ2-1|once
CAIGGQLDEQFF
>TRBV27|TRBJ2-5|NA
CASSLYRGRETQYF
>TRBV4-3|TRBJ2-1|NA
CASSQGTSGGYNEQFF
>TRBV29-1|TRBJ1-4|NA
CSVPGGGREKLFF
>TRBV6-5|TRBJ1-1|once
CASSYETTNTEAFF
>TRBV11-3|TRBJ2-2|NA
CASSLDSGELFF
>TRBV10-1|TRBJ2-3|NA
CASSIAGDGTDTQYF
>TRBV5-8|TRBJ2-7|NA
CASKTGPSSYEQYF
>TRBV5-1|TRBJ2-7|NA
CASSLAGTGPYEQYF
>TRBV7-9|TRBJ2-3|NA
CASSLARGAGGAAQYF
>TRBV5-4|TRBJ2-2|NA
CASSLREGHGELFF
>TRBV5-4|NA|NA
CASSWGQGLYEQYF
>TRBV30|TRBJ2-7|NA
CAWSSLAGNLYEQYF
>TRBV19|TRBJ2-4|NA
CASVLLGQGIQYF
>TRBV11-2|TRBJ1-1|NA
CASYPGGTEAFF
>TRBV7-9|TRBJ1-1|NA
CASSTRGQMNTEAFF
>TRBV7-9|TRBJ2-5|NA
CASSYEVTRHQETQYF
>TRBV9|TRBJ1-5|NA
CASSVGGENQPQHF
>TRBV5-4|TRBJ1-4|NA
CASSGNGGVEEKLFF